This T cell receptor beta chain was sequenced for a study of post-analysis software for immune sequencing data. Turning to the study itself: Relapsing-remitting, secondary progressive and progressive-relapsing forms of multiple sclerosis all featured among disease courses.

The study, taken as a whole, reports: Clustering by F measure revealed strong co-clustering among samples prepared together in one batch. Versus controls, multiple sclerosis patients showed significantly lower diversity (normalized Chao1).

TCR beta cDNA libraries had unique molecular identifiers. TCRdb ran MiXCR on the PCR reads and lists one entry per CDR3 protein. The table records 380,000 or so distinct CDR3 sequences, about a third of them present only once. To note about this clonotype: Its cognate antigen is unknown.

The sequence derives from a girl aged 10 to 17 with multiple sclerosis. The source material was blood.

CDR3 in DNA: TGTGCCAGCAGCTTAAAGATACTAGTCCCAGATACGCAGTATTTT. The encoded protein is CASSLKILVPDTQYF. This rearrangement joins TRBV11-2 to TRBJ2-3, with D possibly TRBD2 on 5 matching bases. This CDR3 is 15 amino acids long. Trimming stripped 2 bases from V and 4 bases from J, with 13 bases between. Germline CDR1 reads SGHAT; CDR2 reads FQNNGV.